Listed below are T cell receptor beta chains from one sample, sequenced in a study of T cell responses to AZD1222 COVID-19 vaccine. This table comes from immunoSEQ multiplex PCR, and its TCRdb copy is limited to in-frame clones, with some not included. Counted here are 160,000 or so clones, roughly nine tenths occurring once; the ten biggest clones make up roughly 7%. Here the sequenced sample was peripheral blood, taken after recovery from COVID-19. The receptors shown here come from an adult who had recovered from COVID-19. Both conserved end residues are part of each CDR3. D genes are given only for firm matches. Rows may omit the clone size; those that give it use once, few, many or a size class.

CDR3 DNA: TGTGCCAGCAGCTTAGGGGTGGGGGAACTGTTTTTT
CDR3 protein: CASSLGVGELFF
V gene: TRBV11-2
D gene: -
CDR3 length: 12
clone size: -
J gene: TRBJ1-4

CDR3 DNA: TGTGCCAGCAGCCAAGTCCCCGGGGCCGGGGAGCTGTTTTTT
CDR3 protein: CASSQVPGAGELFF
V gene: TRBV14
D gene: -
CDR3 length: 14
clone size: -
J gene: TRBJ2-2

CDR3 DNA: TGTGCCAGCAGTGAGAGGCAGGTCTACGAGCAGTACTTC
CDR3 protein: CASSERQVYEQYF
V gene: TRBV2
D gene: -
CDR3 length: 13
clone size: -
J gene: TRBJ2-7

CDR3 DNA: TGTGCCAGCAGGGCAATGGGGTTGGCTCAGTTCTTC
CDR3 protein: CASRAMGLAQFF
V gene: TRBV28
D gene: -
CDR3 length: 12
clone size: -
J gene: TRBJ2-1

CDR3 DNA: TGTGCCAGCAGCACCACAGCATATGGCTACACCTTC
CDR3 protein: CASSTTAYGYTF
V gene: TRBV3-1/TRBV3-2
D gene: -
CDR3 length: 12
clone size: -
J gene: TRBJ1-2

CDR3 DNA: TGTGCCAGCAGCTTGGCTGGGACAGGGGATAATGAGCAGTTCTTC
CDR3 protein: CASSLAGTGDNEQFF
V gene: TRBV5-5
D gene: TRBD1
CDR3 length: 15
clone size: -
J gene: TRBJ2-1

CDR3 DNA: TGTGCCAGCAGCCAAGATCCCCGGGGGGCGAACACCGGGGAGCTGTTTTTT
CDR3 protein: CASSQDPRGANTGELFF
V gene: TRBV3-1/TRBV3-2
D gene: TRBD2
CDR3 length: 17
clone size: -
J gene: TRBJ2-2

CDR3 DNA: TGCGCCAGCAGCTTGACCTACAGGGGGTCTAATGAAAAACTGTTTTTT
CDR3 protein: CASSLTYRGSNEKLFF
V gene: TRBV5-1
D gene: TRBD1
CDR3 length: 16
clone size: -
J gene: TRBJ1-4

CDR3 DNA: TGTGCCAGTAGTATGGTCAGGGGAGGAAACACCGGGGAGCTGTTTTTT
CDR3 protein: CASSMVRGGNTGELFF
V gene: TRBV19
D gene: -
CDR3 length: 16
clone size: -
J gene: TRBJ2-2

CDR3 DNA: TGTGCCAGCAGTCAAGGGACAGGGGTCCCCTACGAGCAGTACTTC
CDR3 protein: CASSQGTGVPYEQYF
V gene: TRBV6-4
D gene: TRBD1
CDR3 length: 15
clone size: once
J gene: TRBJ2-7

CDR3 DNA: TGTGCCAGCAGTTCCCCCGGAGGGGGGAGGGTTCAGCCCCAGCATTTT
CDR3 protein: CASSSPGGGRVQPQHF
V gene: TRBV6-6
D gene: -
CDR3 length: 16
clone size: -
J gene: TRBJ1-5

CDR3 DNA: TGTGCCAGCAGCGCTCAGTGGACAGCCTACACTACCTTC
CDR3 protein: CASSAQWTAYTTF
V gene: TRBV2
D gene: -
CDR3 length: 13
clone size: -
J gene: TRBJ1-2

CDR3 DNA: TGTGCCATCAGTGAGTTTAGCGGGAGGGCCACCTACGAGCAGTACTTC
CDR3 protein: CAISEFSGRATYEQYF
V gene: TRBV10-3
D gene: TRBD2
CDR3 length: 16
clone size: few
J gene: TRBJ2-7

CDR3 DNA: TGTGCCAGCAGTTTTGACCAGCGGGCTTACAATGAGCAGTTCTTC
CDR3 protein: CASSFDQRAYNEQFF
V gene: TRBV28
D gene: -
CDR3 length: 15
clone size: -
J gene: TRBJ2-1

CDR3 DNA: TGTGCCACCGCGGCAGGGGGACTGTACAATGAGCAGTTCTTC
CDR3 protein: CATAAGGLYNEQFF
V gene: TRBV24-1
D gene: -
CDR3 length: 14
clone size: -
J gene: TRBJ2-1

CDR3 DNA: TGTGCCAGCAGTTTGCCAGGGAGTAACTATGGCTACACCTTC
CDR3 protein: CASSLPGSNYGYTF
V gene: TRBV25-1
D gene: -
CDR3 length: 14
clone size: -
J gene: TRBJ1-2

CDR3 DNA: TGTGCCACCAGCAGAGATTTTGGGCAGACCTATGGCTACACCTTC
CDR3 protein: CATSRDFGQTYGYTF
V gene: TRBV15
D gene: -
CDR3 length: 15
clone size: -
J gene: TRBJ1-2

CDR3 DNA: TGTGCCAGCAGTGACGAGGCTGGGGGGGATACGCAGTATTTT
CDR3 protein: CASSDEAGGDTQYF
V gene: TRBV2
D gene: -
CDR3 length: 14
clone size: once
J gene: TRBJ2-3

CDR3 DNA: TGTGCCAGCAGCCCCTACGGTGGACCCGATGAGACCCAGTACTTC
CDR3 protein: CASSPYGGPDETQYF
V gene: TRBV5-6
D gene: -
CDR3 length: 15
clone size: -
J gene: TRBJ2-5

CDR3 DNA: TGCGCCAGCAGCTTGATCGGGTCCTCTGGAAACACCATATATTTT
CDR3 protein: CASSLIGSSGNTIYF
V gene: TRBV5-1
D gene: -
CDR3 length: 15
clone size: -
J gene: TRBJ1-3

CDR3 DNA: TGTGCCAGCAGTTTGAATTCACCCCTCCACTTT
CDR3 protein: CASSLNSPLHF
V gene: TRBV28
D gene: -
CDR3 length: 11
clone size: few
J gene: TRBJ1-6

CDR3 DNA: TGCAGCGCCATGACTAGCCGGGGCAATGAGCAGTTCTTC
CDR3 protein: CSAMTSRGNEQFF
V gene: TRBV29-1
D gene: TRBD2
CDR3 length: 13
clone size: -
J gene: TRBJ2-1

CDR3 DNA: TGCGCCAGCAGCCATATATTACAGGGCAACTATGGCTACACCTTC
CDR3 protein: CASSHILQGNYGYTF
V gene: TRBV10-2
D gene: -
CDR3 length: 15
clone size: -
J gene: TRBJ1-2

CDR3 DNA: TGTGCCAGCAGTAGCCCTAACACAGATACGCAGTATTTT
CDR3 protein: CASSSPNTDTQYF
V gene: TRBV28
D gene: -
CDR3 length: 13
clone size: -
J gene: TRBJ2-3

CDR3 DNA: TGCAGCGTGGACAGGGGTGGCGGCTACACCTTC
CDR3 protein: CSVDRGGGYTF
V gene: TRBV29-1
D gene: TRBD1
CDR3 length: 11
clone size: -
J gene: TRBJ1-2

CDR3 DNA: TGCGCCAGCAGCCTAGAGCCAGCGGGGGGGCGGACAGATACGCAGTATTTT
CDR3 protein: CASSLEPAGGRTDTQYF
V gene: TRBV5-1
D gene: TRBD2
CDR3 length: 17
clone size: few
J gene: TRBJ2-3

CDR3 DNA: TGTGCCAGCAGTTCCCTGTTAGGGGGATTTGACTACAATGAGCAGTTCTTC
CDR3 protein: CASSSLLGGFDYNEQFF
V gene: TRBV27
D gene: -
CDR3 length: 17
clone size: -
J gene: TRBJ2-1

CDR3 DNA: TGCGCCAGCAGCTCCGAGGAACCGGCTACAGATACGCAGTATTTT
CDR3 protein: CASSSEEPATDTQYF
V gene: TRBV5-1
D gene: -
CDR3 length: 15
clone size: -
J gene: TRBJ2-3

CDR3 DNA: TGCGCCAGCAGCCGGGACCTAAGTGCGACCGGGGAGCTGTTTTTT
CDR3 protein: CASSRDLSATGELFF
V gene: TRBV4-3
D gene: -
CDR3 length: 15
clone size: once
J gene: TRBJ2-2

CDR3 DNA: TGTGCCAGCAGTAAGGGACAGGGGAAAGGAGAGACCCAGTACTTC
CDR3 protein: CASSKGQGKGETQYF
V gene: TRBV25-1
D gene: TRBD1
CDR3 length: 15
clone size: -
J gene: TRBJ2-5

CDR3 DNA: TGTGCCAGCAGTTTGTCGGGACCGCAGGAGCAGTACTTC
CDR3 protein: CASSLSGPQEQYF
V gene: TRBV12-3/TRBV12-4
D gene: -
CDR3 length: 13
clone size: -
J gene: TRBJ2-7

CDR3 DNA: TGTGCCAGCAGCTTCCCGGGACTAGCGGGGGGGCGAGATACGCAGTATTTT
CDR3 protein: CASSFPGLAGGRDTQYF
V gene: TRBV5-4
D gene: TRBD2
CDR3 length: 17
clone size: once
J gene: TRBJ2-3

CDR3 DNA: TGTGCCAGCAGCCCCTGGGACAGGGGGGGCCCCTACAATGAGCAGTTCTTC
CDR3 protein: CASSPWDRGGPYNEQFF
V gene: TRBV9
D gene: TRBD1
CDR3 length: 17
clone size: -
J gene: TRBJ2-1

CDR3 DNA: TGTGCCAGCAGTGAAGCGCTTAGGACTGAGCAGTTCTTC
CDR3 protein: CASSEALRTEQFF
V gene: TRBV2
D gene: -
CDR3 length: 13
clone size: -
J gene: TRBJ2-1

CDR3 DNA: TGTGCCAGCAGCCCACAGGGGGATAGTGGAAACACCATATATTTT
CDR3 protein: CASSPQGDSGNTIYF
V gene: TRBV3-1/TRBV3-2
D gene: TRBD1
CDR3 length: 15
clone size: -
J gene: TRBJ1-3

CDR3 DNA: TGTGCCAGCAGCCCCGGGGGGGTAGCGGGAGGGACAGATACGCAGTATTTT
CDR3 protein: CASSPGGVAGGTDTQYF
V gene: TRBV5-4
D gene: TRBD2
CDR3 length: 17
clone size: -
J gene: TRBJ2-3

CDR3 DNA: TGTGCCAGCAGCGACCCCACACGGGGGGTCTGGAACACCGGGGAGCTGTTTTTT
CDR3 protein: CASSDPTRGVWNTGELFF
V gene: TRBV9
D gene: TRBD2
CDR3 length: 18
clone size: -
J gene: TRBJ2-2

CDR3 DNA: TGCAGCGTTGAAGTCGCCGGGAACACTGAAGCTTTCTTT
CDR3 protein: CSVEVAGNTEAFF
V gene: TRBV29-1
D gene: -
CDR3 length: 13
clone size: -
J gene: TRBJ1-1

CDR3 DNA: TGCGCCAGCAGCCGGGGAGGGACTACTAACTATGGCTACACCTTC
CDR3 protein: CASSRGGTTNYGYTF
V gene: TRBV4-3
D gene: -
CDR3 length: 15
clone size: -
J gene: TRBJ1-2

CDR3 DNA: TGTGCCAGCAGTTTAGAGGGGGCCCTTGAAGCTTTCTTT
CDR3 protein: CASSLEGALEAFF
V gene: TRBV12-3/TRBV12-4
D gene: TRBD1
CDR3 length: 13
clone size: -
J gene: TRBJ1-1

CDR3 DNA: TGTGCCAGCAGCCCCCCGGGACTAGCGGGAGCTCTTGAGCAGTTCTTC
CDR3 protein: CASSPPGLAGALEQFF
V gene: TRBV7-9
D gene: TRBD2
CDR3 length: 16
clone size: -
J gene: TRBJ2-1

CDR3 DNA: TGTGCCAGCAGCCAAGGGGGTAACTATGGCTACACCTTC
CDR3 protein: CASSQGGNYGYTF
V gene: TRBV3-1/TRBV3-2
D gene: -
CDR3 length: 13
clone size: -
J gene: TRBJ1-2

CDR3 DNA: TGTGCCAGCAGCAATCAGGGGAGCACTGAAGCTTTCTTT
CDR3 protein: CASSNQGSTEAFF
V gene: TRBV2
D gene: -
CDR3 length: 13
clone size: -
J gene: TRBJ1-1

CDR3 DNA: TGTGCCAGCAGCTTAGTGGCGCTAGCCTACGAGCAGTACTTC
CDR3 protein: CASSLVALAYEQYF
V gene: TRBV7-8
D gene: -
CDR3 length: 14
clone size: -
J gene: TRBJ2-7

CDR3 DNA: TGTGCCAGCTCACCAACGGGAAATGAAAAACTGTTTTTT
CDR3 protein: CASSPTGNEKLFF
V gene: TRBV18
D gene: -
CDR3 length: 13
clone size: -
J gene: TRBJ1-4

CDR3 DNA: TGCGCCAGCAGCCCCAAAGGACAGGGTCAAGAGACCCAGTACTTC
CDR3 protein: CASSPKGQGQETQYF
V gene: TRBV4-1
D gene: TRBD1
CDR3 length: 15
clone size: -
J gene: TRBJ2-5

CDR3 DNA: TGTGCCAGCAGCCTCGGGGGTCCACTAACAGATACGCAGTATTTT
CDR3 protein: CASSLGGPLTDTQYF
V gene: TRBV7-8
D gene: -
CDR3 length: 15
clone size: -
J gene: TRBJ2-3

CDR3 DNA: TGCGCCAGCAGCTCGGGACTAGCGGGGGGGAATGAGCAGTTCTTC
CDR3 protein: CASSSGLAGGNEQFF
V gene: TRBV5-1
D gene: TRBD2
CDR3 length: 15
clone size: -
J gene: TRBJ2-1

CDR3 DNA: TGTGCCAGCAGTCGGGAGCTAATGGGAGTAAAGACCCAGTACTTC
CDR3 protein: CASSRELMGVKTQYF
V gene: TRBV27
D gene: -
CDR3 length: 15
clone size: -
J gene: TRBJ2-5

CDR3 DNA: TGTGCCAGCAGTTATGGGGGACAGCCCTATGGCTACACCTTC
CDR3 protein: CASSYGGQPYGYTF
V gene: TRBV6-5
D gene: TRBD1
CDR3 length: 14
clone size: -
J gene: TRBJ1-2

CDR3 DNA: TGCAGCGTTGAGGGGGGACAGGGTAACACTGAAGCTTTCTTT
CDR3 protein: CSVEGGQGNTEAFF
V gene: TRBV29-1
D gene: TRBD1
CDR3 length: 14
clone size: -
J gene: TRBJ1-1

CDR3 DNA: TGTGCCAGCAGCCGCGAGGGGATCCAAGAGACCCAGTACTTC
CDR3 protein: CASSREGIQETQYF
V gene: TRBV5-4
D gene: -
CDR3 length: 14
clone size: -
J gene: TRBJ2-5

CDR3 DNA: TGTGCCAGCAGCGCCGGGAACATGAACACTGAAGCTTTCTTT
CDR3 protein: CASSAGNMNTEAFF
V gene: TRBV9
D gene: -
CDR3 length: 14
clone size: -
J gene: TRBJ1-1

CDR3 DNA: TGTGCCAGTACGATTCCGGGACGGAAGAATCAGCCCCAGCATTTT
CDR3 protein: CASTIPGRKNQPQHF
V gene: TRBV19
D gene: -
CDR3 length: 15
clone size: few
J gene: TRBJ1-5